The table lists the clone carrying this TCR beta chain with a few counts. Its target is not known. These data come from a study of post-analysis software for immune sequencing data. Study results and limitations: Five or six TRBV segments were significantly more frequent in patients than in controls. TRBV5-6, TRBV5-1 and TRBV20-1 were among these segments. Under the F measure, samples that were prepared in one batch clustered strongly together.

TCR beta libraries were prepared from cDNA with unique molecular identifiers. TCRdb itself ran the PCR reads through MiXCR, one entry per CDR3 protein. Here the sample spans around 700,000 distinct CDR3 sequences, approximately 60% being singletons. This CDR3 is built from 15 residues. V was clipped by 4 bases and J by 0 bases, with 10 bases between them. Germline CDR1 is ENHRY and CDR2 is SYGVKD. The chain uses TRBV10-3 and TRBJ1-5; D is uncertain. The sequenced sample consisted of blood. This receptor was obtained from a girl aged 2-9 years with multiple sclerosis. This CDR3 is CAISGGPDSNQPQHF. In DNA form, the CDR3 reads TGTGCCATCAGTGGAGGCCCAGATAGCAATCAGCCCCAGCATTTT.